The 4 T cell receptor beta chains presented below share a single source sample, sequenced in a study of yellow fever vaccine responses in identical twins. From the RT-PCR reads, TCRdb called clonotypes with MiXCR, one entry per CDR3 protein. The sample comprises fewer than 5,000 distinct CDR3 sequences, around 73% of which are singletons, and about 7.5% rests with the top ten. The sequencing here drew on T cells from blood (PBMCs), unsorted or a sorted subset (not recorded which), taken before or after yellow fever vaccination (not recorded which). All receptors derive from a woman aged 18-35 years who received the yellow fever vaccine.

V gene TRBV7-3 combines with J gene TRBJ1-2; tentative D call: TRBD1 (5 bases). V lost 0 bases to trimming and J lost 0 bases, with 8 bases between them. Germline CDR1 is SGHTA and CDR2 is FQGTGA. This CDR3 spans 15 amino acids. Here the CDR3 DNA reads TGTGCCAGCAGCTTAACTGACAGTACTAACTATGGCTACACCTTC. Translated: CASSLTDSTNYGYTF.

This clonotype was counted a few times. V gene TRBV10-3 combines with J gene TRBJ2-6; 7 nucleotides agree with TRBD1. The CDR3 runs to 18 residues. Germline values: CDR1 ENHRY, CDR2 SYGVKD. The trim removed 2 bases at V and 0 bases at J, leaving 7 bases unmatched. In nucleotides, the CDR3 is TGTGCCATCAGTGAGGTTTGGGACAGCCCCTCTGGGGCCAACGTCCTGACTTTC. This translates into CAISEVWDSPSGANVLTF.

This clonotype was seen a few times. The rearrangement links TRBV15 to TRBJ2-5; D may be TRBD1 or TRBD2 (5 bases each). This CDR3 contains 14 residues. The germline CDR1 and CDR2 sequences are LNHNV and YYDKDF (reference sequence). V dropped 1 base and J dropped 4 bases, with 10 bases sitting between them. CDR3 amino acids: CATSRARGGETQYF. CDR3 sequence (DNA): TGTGCCACCAGCAGAGCACGGGGCGGAGAGACCCAGTACTTC.

The chain joins TRBV28 to TRBJ1-4; D is unresolved. V was clipped by 2 bases and J by 3 bases, with 13 bases between them. Germline values: CDR1 MDHEN, CDR2 SYDVKM. There are 16 residues in the CDR3. CDR3 residues: CASSLAPGIPNEKLFF. The CDR3, as DNA: TGTGCCAGCAGTTTAGCCCCCGGAATACCTAATGAAAAACTGTTTTTT.